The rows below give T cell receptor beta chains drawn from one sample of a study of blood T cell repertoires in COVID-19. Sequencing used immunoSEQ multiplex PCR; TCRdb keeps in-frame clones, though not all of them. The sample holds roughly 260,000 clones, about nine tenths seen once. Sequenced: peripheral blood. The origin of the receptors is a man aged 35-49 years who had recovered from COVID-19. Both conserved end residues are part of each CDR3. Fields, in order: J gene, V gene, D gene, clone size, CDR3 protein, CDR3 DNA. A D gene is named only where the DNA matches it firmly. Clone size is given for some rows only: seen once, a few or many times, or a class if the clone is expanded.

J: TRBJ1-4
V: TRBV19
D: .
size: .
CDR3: CASQDSLSGEKLFF
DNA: TGTGCCAGTCAAGACTCTCTCAGCGGTGAAAAACTGTTTTTT

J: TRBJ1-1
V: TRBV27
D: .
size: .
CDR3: CASSSQGWTEAFF
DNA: TGTGCCAGCAGTTCCCAGGGGTGGACTGAAGCTTTCTTT

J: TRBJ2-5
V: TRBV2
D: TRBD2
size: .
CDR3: CASPAETSGGQQETQYF
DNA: TGTGCCAGCCCGGCCGAGACTAGCGGGGGGCAACAAGAGACCCAGTACTTC

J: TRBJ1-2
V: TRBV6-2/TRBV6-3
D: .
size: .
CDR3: CASSPGTWGYTF
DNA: TGTGCCAGCAGTCCGGGGACTTGGGGCTACACCTTC

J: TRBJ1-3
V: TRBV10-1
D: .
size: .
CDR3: CASSAGFPGNTIYF
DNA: TGCGCCAGCAGTGCGGGGTTTCCTGGAAACACCATATATTTT

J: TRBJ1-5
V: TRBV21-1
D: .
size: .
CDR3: CASSPTPTDSNQPQHF
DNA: TGTGCCAGCAGCCCAACCCCGACAGATAGCAATCAGCCCCAGCATTTT

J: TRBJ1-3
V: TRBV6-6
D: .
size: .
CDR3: CASSTRGENTIYF
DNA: TGTGCCAGCAGTACCCGGGGGGAAAACACCATATATTTT

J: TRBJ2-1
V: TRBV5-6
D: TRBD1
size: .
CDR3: CASHLRDRTYNEQFF
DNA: TGTGCCAGCCATCTCCGGGACAGAACCTACAATGAGCAGTTCTTC

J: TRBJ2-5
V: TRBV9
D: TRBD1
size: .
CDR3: CASSPAGTGGETQYF
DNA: TGTGCCAGCAGCCCAGCCGGGACAGGGGGCGAGACCCAGTACTTC

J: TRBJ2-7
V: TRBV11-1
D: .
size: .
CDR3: CASSFAGLWYEQYF
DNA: TGTGCCAGCAGCTTTGCAGGGCTATGGTACGAGCAGTACTTC

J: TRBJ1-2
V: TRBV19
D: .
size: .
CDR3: CASRKIGVTALNYGYTF
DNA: TGTGCCAGTAGAAAGATAGGCGTGACAGCCCTGAACTATGGCTACACCTTC

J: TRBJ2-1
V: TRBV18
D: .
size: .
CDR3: CASSRDFYNEQFF
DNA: TGTGCCAGCTCGCGCGACTTCTACAATGAGCAGTTCTTC

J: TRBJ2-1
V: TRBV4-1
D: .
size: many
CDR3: CASSQDLERPLLWPYNEQFF
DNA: TGCGCCAGCAGCCAAGATTTAGAGCGGCCCCTTCTCTGGCCCTACAATGAGCAGTTCTTC

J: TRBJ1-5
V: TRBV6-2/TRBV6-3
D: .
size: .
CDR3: CASSWRQNSNQPQHF
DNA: TGTGCCAGCAGTTGGCGGCAAAATAGCAATCAGCCCCAGCATTTT